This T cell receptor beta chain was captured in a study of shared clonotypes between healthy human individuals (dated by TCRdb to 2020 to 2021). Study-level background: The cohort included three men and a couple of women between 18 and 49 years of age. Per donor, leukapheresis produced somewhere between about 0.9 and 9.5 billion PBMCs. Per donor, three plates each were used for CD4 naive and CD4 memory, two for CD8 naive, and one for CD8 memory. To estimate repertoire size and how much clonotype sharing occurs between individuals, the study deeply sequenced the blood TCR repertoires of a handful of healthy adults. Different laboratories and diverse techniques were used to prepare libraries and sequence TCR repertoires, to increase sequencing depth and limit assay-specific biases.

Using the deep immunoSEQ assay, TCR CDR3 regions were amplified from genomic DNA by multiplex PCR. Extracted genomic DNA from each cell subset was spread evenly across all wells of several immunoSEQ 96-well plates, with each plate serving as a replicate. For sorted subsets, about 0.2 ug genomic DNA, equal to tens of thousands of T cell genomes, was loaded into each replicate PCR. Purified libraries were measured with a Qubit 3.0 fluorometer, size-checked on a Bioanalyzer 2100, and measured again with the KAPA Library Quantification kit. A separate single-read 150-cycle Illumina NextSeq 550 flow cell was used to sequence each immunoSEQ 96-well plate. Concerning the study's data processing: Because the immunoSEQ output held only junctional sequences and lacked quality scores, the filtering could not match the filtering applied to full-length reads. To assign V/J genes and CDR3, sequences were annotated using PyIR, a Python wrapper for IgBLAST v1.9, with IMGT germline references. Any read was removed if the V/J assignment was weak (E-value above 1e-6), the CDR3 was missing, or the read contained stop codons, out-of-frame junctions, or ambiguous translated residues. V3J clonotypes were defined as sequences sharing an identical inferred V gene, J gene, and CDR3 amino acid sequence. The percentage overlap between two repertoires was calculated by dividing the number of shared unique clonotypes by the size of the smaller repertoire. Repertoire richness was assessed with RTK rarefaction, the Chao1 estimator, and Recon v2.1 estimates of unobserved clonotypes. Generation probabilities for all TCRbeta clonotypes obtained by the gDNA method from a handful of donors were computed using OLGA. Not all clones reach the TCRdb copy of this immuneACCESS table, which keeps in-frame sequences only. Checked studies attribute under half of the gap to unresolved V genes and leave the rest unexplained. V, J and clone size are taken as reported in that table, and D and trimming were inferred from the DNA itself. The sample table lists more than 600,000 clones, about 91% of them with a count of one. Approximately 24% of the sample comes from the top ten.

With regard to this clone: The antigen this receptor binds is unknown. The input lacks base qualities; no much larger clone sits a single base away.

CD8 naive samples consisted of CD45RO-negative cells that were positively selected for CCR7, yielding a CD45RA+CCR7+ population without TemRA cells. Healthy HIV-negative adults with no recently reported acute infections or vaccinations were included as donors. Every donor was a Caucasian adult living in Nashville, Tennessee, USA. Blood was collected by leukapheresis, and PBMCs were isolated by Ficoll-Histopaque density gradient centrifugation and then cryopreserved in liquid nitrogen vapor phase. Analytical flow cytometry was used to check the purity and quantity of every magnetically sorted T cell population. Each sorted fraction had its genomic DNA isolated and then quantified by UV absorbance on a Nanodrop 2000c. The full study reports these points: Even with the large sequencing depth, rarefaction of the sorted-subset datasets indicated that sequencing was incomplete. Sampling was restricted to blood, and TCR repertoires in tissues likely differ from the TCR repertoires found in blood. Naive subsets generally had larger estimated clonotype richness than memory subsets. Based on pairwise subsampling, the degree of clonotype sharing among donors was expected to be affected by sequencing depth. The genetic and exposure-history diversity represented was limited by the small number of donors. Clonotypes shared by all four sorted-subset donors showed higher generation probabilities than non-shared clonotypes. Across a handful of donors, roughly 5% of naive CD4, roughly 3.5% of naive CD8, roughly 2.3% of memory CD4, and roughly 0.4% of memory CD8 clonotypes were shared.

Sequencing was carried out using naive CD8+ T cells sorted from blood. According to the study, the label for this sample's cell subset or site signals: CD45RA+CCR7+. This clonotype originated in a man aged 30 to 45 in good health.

The CDR3 region has the sequence CASSLKGGDPPQHF. Read as DNA, the sequence is TGTGCCAGCAGCTTAAAGGGAGGGGATCCGCCCCAGCATTTT. The rearrangement combines TRBV13 with TRBJ1-5; TRBD1 is possibly the D segment (5 matching bases). Trimming takes 2 bases from V and 9 bases from J, and the germline ends sit 14 bases apart. Including cysteine and phenylalanine, the CDR3 has 14 amino acids. This entry keeps only the CDR3 DNA: 42 bases, framed from base 1. For CDR1 and CDR2, the germline V gene (reference sequence) lists PRHDT and FYEKMQ. When the CDR3 is completed using the reference TRBV13 and TRBJ1-5 genes on either side, the full variable domain is AAGVIQSPRHLIKEKRETATLKCYPIPRHDTVYWYQQGPGQDPQFLISFYEKMQSDKGSIPDRFSAQQFSDYHSELNMSSLELGDSALYFCASSLKGGDPPQHFGDGTRLSIL.